Below, one TCR beta chain is given with its context. Germline-derived CDR1 and CDR2 are MGHRA and YSYEKL. The CDR3 length is 15 residues. The germline V and J ends were trimmed by 0 bases and 3 bases, with 6 bases remaining between them. The source of the sample is a study of cytomegalovirus exposure and HLA in healthy donors. The PCR was carried out with 60 Vbeta primers and 13 Jbeta primers. Here immunoSEQ multiplex PCR was the method, and the copy in TCRdb shows in-frame clones only, minus some. The sample holds some 110,000 clones, roughly 80% seen once. V gene TRBV4-1 combines with J gene TRBJ1-6; TRBD1 is a possible D gene (5 bases). This receptor was identified in a man in his thirties or forties in good health and CMV-seropositive. Sample: PBMCs. The chain's CDR3 is CASSQDQGYNSPLHF. CDR3 bases: TGCGCCAGCAGCCAAGACCAGGGCTATAATTCACCCCTCCACTTT.